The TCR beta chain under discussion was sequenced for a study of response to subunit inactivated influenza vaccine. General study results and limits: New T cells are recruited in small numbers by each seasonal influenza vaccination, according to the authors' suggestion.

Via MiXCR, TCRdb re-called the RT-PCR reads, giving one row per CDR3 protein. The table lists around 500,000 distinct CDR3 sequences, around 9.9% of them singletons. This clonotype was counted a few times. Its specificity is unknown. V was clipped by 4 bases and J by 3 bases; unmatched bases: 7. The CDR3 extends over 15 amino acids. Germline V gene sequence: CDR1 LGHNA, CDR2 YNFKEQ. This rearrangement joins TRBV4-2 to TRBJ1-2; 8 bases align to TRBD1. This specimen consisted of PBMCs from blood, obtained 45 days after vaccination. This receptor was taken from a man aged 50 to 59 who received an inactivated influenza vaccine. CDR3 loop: CASSPGTGVDYGYTF. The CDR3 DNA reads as TGTGCCAGCAGCCCCGGGACAGGAGTAGACTATGGCTACACCTTC.